This TCR beta chain was observed in a study of blood T cell repertoires in COVID-19. The wider study: PBMCs, B-cell-depleted T cells, or T cells provided the cDNA or gDNA that made up the material.

Donors in Cohort 3 counted as recovered after two negative PCRs, clearance, or symptom resolution. This clone has ten or more counts. Only in-frame clones appear in the TCRdb table, and some are missing; sequencing was by immunoSEQ multiplex PCR. Of around 190,000 clones in the sample, 75% to 85% were seen once. The germline CDR1 and CDR2 sequences are SGHVS and FNYEAQ. This CDR3 region has 14 residues. Trimming took off 0 bases at V and 4 bases at J, with 10 bases between the two ends. Sequenced material: PBMCs or T cells enriched from blood (not recorded which). The sequence came from a man aged 35 to 55 who had recovered from COVID-19. The chain joins TRBV7-6 to TRBJ2-7; D is unresolved. CDR3 loop: CASSLARTPYEQYF. CDR3 coding DNA: TGTGCCAGCAGCTTAGCGCGAACTCCTTACGAGCAGTACTTC. Full variable domain (outside the CDR3, taken from reference TRBV7-6 and TRBJ2-7): GAGVSQSPRYKVTKRGQDVALRCDPISGHVSLYWYRQALGQGPEFLTYFNYEAQQDKSGLPNDRFSAERPEGSISTLTIQRTEQRDSAMYRCASSLARTPYEQYFGPGTRLTVT.